This entry lists 7 T cell receptor beta chains sequenced from one sample in a study of OX40 agonist ivuxolimab in advanced cancers. The table came from immunoSEQ multiplex PCR; TCRdb's copy has only in-frame clones and leaves some out. The sample consists of roughly 66,000 clones, under 90% of them appearing once. The source was CD4+ or CD8+ T cells sorted from blood, collected in a trial of the OX40 agonist ivuxolimab. These receptors were obtained from an adult with an advanced solid tumor such as melanoma, head and neck, liver or kidney cancer.

This clone appeared a few times. One end of the junction is discordant with germline, which a read error may explain. The rearrangement joins TRBV25-1 to TRBJ1-1; TRBD1 might be the D (6 bases). Germline CDR1 MGHDK, CDR2 SYGVNS. This CDR3 has 15 residues. The CDR3 coding sequence is TGTGCCAGCAGTGATTATGCAGGGGTGAAGACTGAAGCTTTCTTT. Translation gives CASSDYAGVKTEAFF.

CDR3 bases: TGTGCCAGCAGCTTACAGGTAGACAATGAGCAGTTCTTC. As protein: CASSLQVDNEQFF. The chain carries TRBV7-9 and TRBJ2-1; D is unresolved. V was pared by 2 bases and J by 5 bases, with 7 bases between. From germline, CDR1 is SEHNR and CDR2 FQNEAQ (reference sequence). The CDR3 runs 13 residues. The full variable domain, rest sourced from reference TRBV7-9 and TRBJ2-1, is DTGVSQNPRHKITKRGQNVTFRCDPISEHNRLYWYRQTLGQGPEFLTYFQNEAQLEKSRLLSDRFSAERPKGSFSTLEIQRTEQGDSAMYLCASSLQVDNEQFFGPGTRLTVL.

This rearrangement joins TRBV7-2 to TRBJ2-2, with TRBD1 matching over 7 bases. Germline CDR1 and CDR2: SGHTA and FQGNSA. V dropped 6 bases and J dropped 7; count of bases not matched to a gene: 17. The length of the CDR3 is 17 residues. The CDR3 loop reads CASSRTGSIGLNGELFF. Written as DNA, the CDR3 is TGTGCCAGCAGTCGGACAGGTTCCATCGGCCTAAACGGGGAGCTGTTTTTT.

As concerns this clone: A read error may account for a junction end that differs from germline. The genes are TRBV7-9 and TRBJ1-1; TRBD1 is a possible D gene (6 bases). Germline V gene sequence: CDR1 SEHNR, CDR2 FQNEAQ (reference sequence). The CDR3 length is 15 residues. As DNA, the CDR3 is TGTGCCAGCAGCCCCTTTGCAGGGGCGAACACTGAATCTTTCTTT. It codes for CASSPFAGANTESFF.

J is TRBJ1-2 and V is TRBV30; a weak D match, TRBD1 (6 bases). The CDR3 covers 12 residues. Trimming cost V 6 bases and J 1 base, with 9 bases left between them. Germline-derived CDR1 and CDR2 are GTSNPN and SVGIG (reference sequence). The CDR3 here is CACPGHNYGYTF. As DNA, the CDR3 is TGTGCCTGTCCGGGACATAACTATGGCTACACCTTC. The full variable domain, rest sourced from reference TRBV30 and TRBJ1-2, is SQTIHQWPATLVQPVGSPLSLECTVEGTSNPNLYWYRQAAGRGLQLLFYSVGIGQISSEVPQNLSASRPQDRQFILSSKKLLLSDSGFYLCACPGHNYGYTFGSGTRLTVV.

The V and J genes are TRBV5-5 and TRBJ2-4; D not resolved. The CDR3 has 13 residues. The germline CDR1 and CDR2 sequences are SGHKS and YYEKEE (reference sequence). The ends were cut back, 4 bases at V and 3 bases at J, with 8 bases in the middle. The CDR3: CASSGTDKNIQYF. The CDR3 DNA reads TGTGCCAGCAGCGGAACCGACAAAAACATTCAGTACTTC.

The table lists this clone with a count of one. This chain uses TRBV30 with TRBJ1-6, with 7 bases aligning to TRBD1. Germline V gene lookup returns CDR1 GTSNPN and CDR2 SVGIG (reference sequence). J was trimmed by 5 bases and V by 7 bases; bases with no gene match: 8. The CDR3 loop spans 14 amino acids. The CDR3, as DNA: TGTGCCTCCTCACGGGACAGCAATAATTCACCCCTCCACTTT. It codes for CASSRDSNNSPLHF. Variable domain in full (rest from reference TRBV30 and TRBJ1-6): SQTIHQWPATLVQPVGSPLSLECTVEGTSNPNLYWYRQAAGRGLQLLFYSVGIGQISSEVPQNLSASRPQDRQFILSSKKLLLSDSGFYLCASSRDSNNSPLHFGNGTRLTVT.